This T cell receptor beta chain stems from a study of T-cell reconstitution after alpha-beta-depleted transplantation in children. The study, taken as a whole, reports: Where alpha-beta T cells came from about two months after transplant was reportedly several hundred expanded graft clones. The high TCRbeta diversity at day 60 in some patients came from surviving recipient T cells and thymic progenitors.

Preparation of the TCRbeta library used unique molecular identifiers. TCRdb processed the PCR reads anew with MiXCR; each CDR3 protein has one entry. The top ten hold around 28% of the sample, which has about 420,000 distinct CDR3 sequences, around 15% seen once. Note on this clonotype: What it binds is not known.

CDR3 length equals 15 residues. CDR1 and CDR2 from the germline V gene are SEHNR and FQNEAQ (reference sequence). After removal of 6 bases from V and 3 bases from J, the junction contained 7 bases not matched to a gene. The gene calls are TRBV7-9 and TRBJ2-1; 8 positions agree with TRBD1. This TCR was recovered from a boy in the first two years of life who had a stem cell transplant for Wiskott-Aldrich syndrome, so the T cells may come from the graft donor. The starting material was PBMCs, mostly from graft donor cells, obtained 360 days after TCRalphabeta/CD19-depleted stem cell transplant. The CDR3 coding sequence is TGTGCCAGCAGAAGCAGACAGGGGAACTACAATGAGCAGTTCTTC. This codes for CASRSRQGNYNEQFF.